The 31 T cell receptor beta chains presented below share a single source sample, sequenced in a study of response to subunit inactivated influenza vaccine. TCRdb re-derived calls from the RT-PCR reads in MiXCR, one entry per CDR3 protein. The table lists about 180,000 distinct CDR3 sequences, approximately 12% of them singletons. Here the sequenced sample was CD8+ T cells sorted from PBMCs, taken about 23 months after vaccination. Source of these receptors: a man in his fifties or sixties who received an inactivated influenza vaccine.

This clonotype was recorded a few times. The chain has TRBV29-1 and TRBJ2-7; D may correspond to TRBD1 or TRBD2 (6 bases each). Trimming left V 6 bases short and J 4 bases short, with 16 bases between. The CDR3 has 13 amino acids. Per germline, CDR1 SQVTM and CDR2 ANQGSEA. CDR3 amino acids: CSVGGRQKYEQYF. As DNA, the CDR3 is TGCAGCGTCGGGGGCAGACAGAAGTACGAGCAGTACTTC.

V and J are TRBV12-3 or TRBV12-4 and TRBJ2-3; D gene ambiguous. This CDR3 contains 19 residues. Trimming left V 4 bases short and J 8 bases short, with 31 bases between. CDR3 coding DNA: TGTGCCAGCAGTTCTCGGACCCGATGGAGCGCCCGGCTGGGTGGTACGCAGTATTTT. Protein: CASSSRTRWSARLGGTQYF.

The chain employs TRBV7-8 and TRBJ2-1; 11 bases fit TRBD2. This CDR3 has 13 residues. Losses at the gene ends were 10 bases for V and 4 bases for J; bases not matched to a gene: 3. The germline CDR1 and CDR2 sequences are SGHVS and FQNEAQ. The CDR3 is CATASGGYNEQFF. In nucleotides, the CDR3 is TGTGCCACTGCTAGCGGGGGGTACAATGAGCAGTTCTTC.

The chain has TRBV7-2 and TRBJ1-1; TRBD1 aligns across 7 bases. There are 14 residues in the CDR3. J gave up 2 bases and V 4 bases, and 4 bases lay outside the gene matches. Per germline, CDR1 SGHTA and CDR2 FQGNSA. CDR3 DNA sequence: TGTGCCAGCAGCTGGTCAGGGGGTAACACTGAAGCTTTCTTT. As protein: CASSWSGGNTEAFF.

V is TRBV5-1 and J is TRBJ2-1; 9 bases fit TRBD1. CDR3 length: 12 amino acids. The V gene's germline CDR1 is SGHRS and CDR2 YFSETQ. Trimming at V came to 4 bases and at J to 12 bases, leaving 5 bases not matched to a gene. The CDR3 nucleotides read TGCGCCAGCAGCCTGGGGGGACAGGGGCAGTTCTTC. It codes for CASSLGGQGQFF.

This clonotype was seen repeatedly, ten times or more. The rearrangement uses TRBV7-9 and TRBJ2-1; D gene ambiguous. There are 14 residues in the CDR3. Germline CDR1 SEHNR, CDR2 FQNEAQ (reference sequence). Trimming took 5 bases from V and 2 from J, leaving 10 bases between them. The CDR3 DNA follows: TGTGCCAGCAGCGGTATGTCAGCCTACAATGAGCAGTTCTTC. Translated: CASSGMSAYNEQFF.

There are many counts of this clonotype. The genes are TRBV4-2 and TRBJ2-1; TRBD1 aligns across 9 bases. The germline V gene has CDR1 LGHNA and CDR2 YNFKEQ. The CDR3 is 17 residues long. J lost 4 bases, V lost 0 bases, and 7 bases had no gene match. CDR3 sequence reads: CASSQDVRQGGYNEQFF. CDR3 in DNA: TGTGCCAGCAGCCAAGATGTTAGACAGGGGGGGTACAATGAGCAGTTCTTC.

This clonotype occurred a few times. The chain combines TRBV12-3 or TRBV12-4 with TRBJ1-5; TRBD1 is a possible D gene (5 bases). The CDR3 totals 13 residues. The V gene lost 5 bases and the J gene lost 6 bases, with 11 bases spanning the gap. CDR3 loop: CASSGGSGQPQHF. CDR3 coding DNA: TGTGCCAGCAGTGGGGGGTCAGGTCAGCCCCAGCATTTT.

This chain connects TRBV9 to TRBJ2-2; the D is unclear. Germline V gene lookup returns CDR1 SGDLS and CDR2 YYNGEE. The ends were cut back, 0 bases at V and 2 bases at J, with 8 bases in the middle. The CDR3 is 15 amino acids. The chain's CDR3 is CASSVVGSNTGELFF. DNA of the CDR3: TGTGCCAGCAGCGTAGTGGGCAGCAACACCGGGGAGCTGTTTTTT.

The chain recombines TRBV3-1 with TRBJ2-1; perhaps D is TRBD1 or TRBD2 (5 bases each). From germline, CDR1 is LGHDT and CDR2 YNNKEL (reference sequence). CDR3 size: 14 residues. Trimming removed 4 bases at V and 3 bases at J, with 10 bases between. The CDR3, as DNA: TGTGCCAGCAGCCGCGGTGGGGGCTACAATGAGCAGTTCTTC. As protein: CASSRGGGYNEQFF.

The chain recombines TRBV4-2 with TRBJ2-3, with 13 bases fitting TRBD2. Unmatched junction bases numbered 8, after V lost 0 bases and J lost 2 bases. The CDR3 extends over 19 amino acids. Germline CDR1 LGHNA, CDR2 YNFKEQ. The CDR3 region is CASSQDRTSGGANTDTQYF. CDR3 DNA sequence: TGTGCCAGCAGCCAAGATCGTACTAGCGGGGGGGCTAACACAGATACGCAGTATTTT.

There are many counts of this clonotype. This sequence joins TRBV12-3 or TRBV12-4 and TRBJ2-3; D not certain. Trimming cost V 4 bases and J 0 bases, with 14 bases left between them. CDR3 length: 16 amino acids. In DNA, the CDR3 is TGTGCCAGCAGTTCAAATTGGTTCTCTAGCACAGATACGCAGTATTTT. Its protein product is CASSSNWFSSTDTQYF.

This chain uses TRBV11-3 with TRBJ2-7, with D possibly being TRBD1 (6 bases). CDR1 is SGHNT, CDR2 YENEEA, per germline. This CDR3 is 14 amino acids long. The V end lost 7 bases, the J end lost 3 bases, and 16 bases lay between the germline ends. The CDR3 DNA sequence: TGTGCCAGCACCCCTACCCGACAGGTCTACGAGCAGTACTTC. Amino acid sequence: CASTPTRQVYEQYF.

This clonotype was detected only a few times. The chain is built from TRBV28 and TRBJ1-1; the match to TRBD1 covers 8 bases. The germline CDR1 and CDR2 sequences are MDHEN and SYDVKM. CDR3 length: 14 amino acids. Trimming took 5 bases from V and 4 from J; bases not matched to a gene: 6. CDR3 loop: CASSHRGFGTEAFF. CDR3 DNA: TGTGCCAGCAGTCACAGGGGGTTTGGCACTGAAGCTTTCTTT.

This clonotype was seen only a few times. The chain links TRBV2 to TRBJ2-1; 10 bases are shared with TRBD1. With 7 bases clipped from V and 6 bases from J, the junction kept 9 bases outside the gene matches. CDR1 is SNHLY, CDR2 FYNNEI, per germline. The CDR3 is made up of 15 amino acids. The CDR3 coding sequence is TGTGCCAGCACGGAGGGGACAGGGGATGCCAATGAGCAGTTCTTC. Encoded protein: CASTEGTGDANEQFF.

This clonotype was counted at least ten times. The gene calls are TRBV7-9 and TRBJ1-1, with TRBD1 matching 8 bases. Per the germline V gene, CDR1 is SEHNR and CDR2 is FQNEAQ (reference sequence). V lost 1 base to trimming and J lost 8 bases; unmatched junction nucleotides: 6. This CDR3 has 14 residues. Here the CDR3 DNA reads TGTGCCAGCAGCTTAGGGGCAGGGGGCGCCGAAGCTTTCTTT. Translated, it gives CASSLGAGGAEAFF.

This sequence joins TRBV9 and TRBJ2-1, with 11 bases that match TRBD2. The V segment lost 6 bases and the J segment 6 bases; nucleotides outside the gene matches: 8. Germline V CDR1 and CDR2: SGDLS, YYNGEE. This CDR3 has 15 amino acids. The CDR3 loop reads CASTIAGGPGNEQFF. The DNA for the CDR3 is TGTGCCAGCACCATAGCGGGAGGGCCGGGCAATGAGCAGTTCTTC.

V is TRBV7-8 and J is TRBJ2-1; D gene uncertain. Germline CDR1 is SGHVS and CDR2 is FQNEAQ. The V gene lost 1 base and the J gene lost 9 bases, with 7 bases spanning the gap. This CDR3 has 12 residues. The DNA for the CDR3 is TGTGCCAGCAGCTTAGGGTTAAGTGAGCAGTTCTTC. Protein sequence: CASSLGLSEQFF.

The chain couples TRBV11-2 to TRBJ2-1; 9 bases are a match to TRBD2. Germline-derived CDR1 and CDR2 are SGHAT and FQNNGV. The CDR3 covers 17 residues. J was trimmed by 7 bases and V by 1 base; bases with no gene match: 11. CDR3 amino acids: CASSLVLSRGGPNEQFF. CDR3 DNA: TGTGCCAGCAGCTTAGTCCTCTCGCGGGGGGGCCCAAATGAGCAGTTCTTC.

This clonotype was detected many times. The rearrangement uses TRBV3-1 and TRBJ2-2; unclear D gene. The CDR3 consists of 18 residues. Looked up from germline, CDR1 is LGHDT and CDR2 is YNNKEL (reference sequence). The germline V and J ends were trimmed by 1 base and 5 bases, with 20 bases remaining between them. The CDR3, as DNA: TGTGCCAGCAGCCAAGTTAGCTTAAGGGTCCTAGGGACCGGGGAGCTGTTTTTT. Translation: CASSQVSLRVLGTGELFF.

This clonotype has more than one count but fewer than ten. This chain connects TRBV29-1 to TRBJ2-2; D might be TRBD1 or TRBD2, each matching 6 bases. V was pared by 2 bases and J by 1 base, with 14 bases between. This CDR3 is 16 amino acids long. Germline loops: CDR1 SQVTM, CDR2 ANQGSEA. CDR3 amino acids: CSVEFRGQGNTGELFF. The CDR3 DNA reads TGCAGCGTTGAATTCCGGGGGCAGGGGAACACCGGGGAGCTGTTTTTT.

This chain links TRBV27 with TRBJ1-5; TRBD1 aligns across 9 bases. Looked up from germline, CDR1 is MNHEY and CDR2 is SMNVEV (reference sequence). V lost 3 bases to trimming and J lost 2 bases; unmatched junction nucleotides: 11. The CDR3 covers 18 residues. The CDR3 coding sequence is TGTGCCAGCAGTTTGACAGGGGGAGGAGGTGCTCGCAATCAGCCCCAGCATTTT. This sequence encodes CASSLTGGGGARNQPQHF.

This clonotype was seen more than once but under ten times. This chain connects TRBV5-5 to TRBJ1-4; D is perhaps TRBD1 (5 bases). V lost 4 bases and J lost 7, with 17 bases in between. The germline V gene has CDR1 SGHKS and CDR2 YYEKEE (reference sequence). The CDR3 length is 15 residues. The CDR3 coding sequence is TGTGCCAGCAGCCCCCCGGTAGGGGCTACTGAAAAACTGTTTTTT. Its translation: CASSPPVGATEKLFF.

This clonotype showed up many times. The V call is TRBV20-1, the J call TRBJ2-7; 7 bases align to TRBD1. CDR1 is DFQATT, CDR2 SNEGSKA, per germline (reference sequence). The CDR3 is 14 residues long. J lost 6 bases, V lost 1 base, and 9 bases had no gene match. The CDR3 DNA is TGCAGTGCTAGAGCAGGCGACAGGGTAACCGAGCAGTACTTC. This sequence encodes CSARAGDRVTEQYF.

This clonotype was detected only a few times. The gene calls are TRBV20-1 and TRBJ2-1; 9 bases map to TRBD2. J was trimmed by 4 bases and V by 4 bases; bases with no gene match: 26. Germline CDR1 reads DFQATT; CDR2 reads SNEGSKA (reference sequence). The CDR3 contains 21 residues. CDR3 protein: CSATGSNRERLAGRLYNEQFF. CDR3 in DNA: TGCAGTGCTACAGGATCAAACAGGGAGAGGCTAGCGGGACGATTATACAATGAGCAGTTCTTC.

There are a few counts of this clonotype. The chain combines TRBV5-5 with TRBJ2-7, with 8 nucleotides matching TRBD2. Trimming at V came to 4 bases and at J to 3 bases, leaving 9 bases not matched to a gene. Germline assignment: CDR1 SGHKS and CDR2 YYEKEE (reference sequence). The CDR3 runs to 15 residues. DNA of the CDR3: TGTGCCAGCAGCGGGACTAGTCCCATCTTCTACGAGCAGTACTTC. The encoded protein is CASSGTSPIFYEQYF.

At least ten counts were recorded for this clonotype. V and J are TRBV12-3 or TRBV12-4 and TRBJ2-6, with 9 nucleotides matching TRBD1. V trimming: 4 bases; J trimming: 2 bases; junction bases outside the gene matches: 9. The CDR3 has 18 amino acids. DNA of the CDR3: TGTGCCAGCAGTTCCCGGGACAGGGTTACAACTGGGGCCAACGTCCTGACTTTC. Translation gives CASSSRDRVTTGANVLTF.

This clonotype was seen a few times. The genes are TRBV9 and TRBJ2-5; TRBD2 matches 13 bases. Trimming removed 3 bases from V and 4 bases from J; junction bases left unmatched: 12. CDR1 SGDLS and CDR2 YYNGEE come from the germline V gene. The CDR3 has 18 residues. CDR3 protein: CASSDTSGRAHGGETQYF. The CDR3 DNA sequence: TGTGCCAGCAGCGATACTAGCGGGAGGGCCCATGGAGGAGAGACCCAGTACTTC.

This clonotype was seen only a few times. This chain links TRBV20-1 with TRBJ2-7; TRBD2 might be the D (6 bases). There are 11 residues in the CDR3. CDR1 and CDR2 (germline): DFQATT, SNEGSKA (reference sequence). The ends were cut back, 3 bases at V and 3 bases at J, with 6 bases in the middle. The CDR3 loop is CSAREGYEQYF. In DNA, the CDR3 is TGCAGTGCTAGGGAGGGCTACGAGCAGTACTTC.

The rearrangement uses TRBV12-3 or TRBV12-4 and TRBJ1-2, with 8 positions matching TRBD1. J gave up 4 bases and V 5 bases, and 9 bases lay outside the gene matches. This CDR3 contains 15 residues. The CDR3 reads CASSPGTGLVYGYTF. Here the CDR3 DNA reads TGTGCCAGCAGTCCGGGGACAGGTTTAGTCTATGGCTACACCTTC.

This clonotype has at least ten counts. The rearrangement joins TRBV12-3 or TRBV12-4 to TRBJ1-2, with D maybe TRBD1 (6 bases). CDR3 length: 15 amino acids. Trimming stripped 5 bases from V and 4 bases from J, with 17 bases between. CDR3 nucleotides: TGTGCCAGCAGTGCGTACAGGGCCGACGGCTATGGCTACACCTTC. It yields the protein CASSAYRADGYGYTF.